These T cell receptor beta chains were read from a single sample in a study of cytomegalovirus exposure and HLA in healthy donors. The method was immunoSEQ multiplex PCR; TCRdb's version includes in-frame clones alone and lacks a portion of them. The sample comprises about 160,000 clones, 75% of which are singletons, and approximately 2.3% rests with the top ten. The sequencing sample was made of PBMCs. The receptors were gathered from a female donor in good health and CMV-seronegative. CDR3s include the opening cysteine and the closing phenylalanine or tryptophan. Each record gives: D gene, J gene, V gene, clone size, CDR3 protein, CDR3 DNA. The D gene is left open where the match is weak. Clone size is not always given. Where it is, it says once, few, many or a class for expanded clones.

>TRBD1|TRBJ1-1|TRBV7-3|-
CASSLTGWTEAFF
TGTGCCAGCAGTCTGACAGGGTGGACTGAAGCTTTCTTT
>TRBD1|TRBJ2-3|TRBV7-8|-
CASSFTGVGTDTQYF
TGTGCCAGCAGCTTCACAGGGGTGGGCACAGATACGCAGTATTTT
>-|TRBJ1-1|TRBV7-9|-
CASSPTPLLSAFF
TGTGCCAGCAGCCCAACCCCTCTCCTGAGTGCTTTCTTT
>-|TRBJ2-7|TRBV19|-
CASSMAASSYEQYF
TGTGCCAGTAGTATGGCAGCTAGCTCCTACGAGCAGTACTTC
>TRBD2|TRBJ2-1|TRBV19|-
CASRTSGRVNEQFF
TGTGCCAGTAGGACCAGCGGGAGGGTCAATGAGCAGTTCTTC
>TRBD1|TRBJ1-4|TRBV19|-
CASSQGANEKLFF
TGTGCCAGTAGTCAGGGGGCTAATGAAAAACTGTTTTTT
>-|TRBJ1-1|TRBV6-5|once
CASSRQNTEAFF
TGTGCCAGCAGCCGACAGAACACTGAAGCTTTCTTT
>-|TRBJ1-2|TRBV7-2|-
CASSLTRTVNYGYTF
TGTGCCAGCAGCCTTACCCGAACTGTTAACTATGGCTACACCTTC
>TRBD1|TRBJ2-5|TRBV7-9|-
CSSSPETEQGPQETQYF
TGTTCCAGCAGCCCGGAGACAGAACAGGGGCCGCAAGAGACCCAGTACTTC
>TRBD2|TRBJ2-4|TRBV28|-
CASSPRGGLAGAKNIQYF
TGTGCCAGCAGTCCCCGAGGGGGACTAGCGGGAGCCAAAAACATTCAGTACTTC
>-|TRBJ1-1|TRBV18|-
CASSLRGENTEAFF
TGTGCCAGCTCACTCAGGGGTGAGAACACTGAAGCTTTCTTT
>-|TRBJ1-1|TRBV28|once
CASSLPLGSEAFF
TGTGCCAGCAGCCTACCCTTGGGCAGTGAAGCTTTCTTT
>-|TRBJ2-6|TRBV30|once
CAWSGGGSGANVLTF
TGTGCCTGGAGTGGAGGGGGCTCTGGGGCCAACGTCCTGACTTTC
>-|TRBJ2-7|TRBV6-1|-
CASSESHSSKWSEQYF
TGTGCCAGCAGTGAATCCCACTCTTCGAAGTGGAGCGAGCAGTACTTC
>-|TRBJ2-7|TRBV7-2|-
CASSDGRGYEQYF
TGTGCCAGCAGCGACGGACGGGGCTACGAGCAGTACTTC
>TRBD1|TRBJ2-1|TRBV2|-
CASSEALGRGKQFF
TGTGCCAGCAGTGAAGCGCTAGGCAGGGGGAAGCAGTTCTTC
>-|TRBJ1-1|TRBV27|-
CASSPAGRYTEAFF
TGTGCCAGCAGTCCAGCGGGGCGGTACACTGAAGCTTTCTTT
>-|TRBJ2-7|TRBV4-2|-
CASSQEFVGSSYEQYF
TGTGCCAGCAGCCAAGAATTTGTCGGTAGCTCCTACGAGCAGTACTTC
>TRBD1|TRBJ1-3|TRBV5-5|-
CASSLWDRVGSGNTIYF
TGTGCCAGCAGCTTGTGGGACAGGGTAGGGTCTGGAAACACCATATATTTT
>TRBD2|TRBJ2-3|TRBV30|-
CAWSHHWLAGSTDTQYF
TGTGCCTGGAGCCACCATTGGCTAGCGGGGAGCACAGATACGCAGTATTTT
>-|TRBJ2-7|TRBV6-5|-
CASSRQLPSYEQYF
TGTGCCAGCAGTCGACAGCTCCCCTCCTACGAGCAGTACTTC
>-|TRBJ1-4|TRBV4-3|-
CASSQEAGVNEKLFF
TGCGCCAGCAGCCAAGAGGCAGGGGTGAATGAAAAACTGTTTTTT